These 23 T cell receptor beta chains were all obtained from the same sample, sequenced in a study of blood T cells in healthy people across ages. It was with a sample-barcoded 5' primer and a J-beta primer mix that a second PCR of roughly 6 to 12 cycles was run. TCRdb recomputed calls from the 5' RACE reads with MiXCR, one row per CDR3 protein. The data contain some 900,000 distinct CDR3 sequences, about 48% of them singletons. The source material was blood. The source is a man younger than 45 in good health.

This clonotype was detected only a few times. This sequence joins TRBV29-1 and TRBJ1-1, with D maybe TRBD1 (6 bases). Trimming took off 6 bases at V and 0 bases at J, with 14 bases between the two ends. Per germline, CDR1 SQVTM and CDR2 ANQGSEA. The CDR3 sequence is 14 residues long. For the CDR3, the DNA is TGCAGCGTCGTTATCGGGGGCATGAACACTGAAGCTTTCTTT. It is translated as CSVVIGGMNTEAFF.

The rearrangement links TRBV6-2 or TRBV6-3 to TRBJ2-5; weak D call: TRBD2 (5 bases). The germline V and J ends were trimmed by 7 bases and 1 base, with 10 bases remaining between them. Germline-derived CDR1 and CDR2 are MNHEY and SVGEGT. The CDR3 spans 13 residues. The CDR3 here is CASILAGQETQYF. In DNA, the CDR3 is TGTGCCAGCATACTCGCGGGCCAAGAGACCCAGTACTTC.

This clonotype was found a few times. V is TRBV7-9 and J is TRBJ2-3; no clear D gene. V was cut by 8 bases and J by 4 bases, with 7 bases left in between. CDR3 size: 11 residues. Looked up from germline, CDR1 is SEHNR and CDR2 is FQNEAQ (reference sequence). CDR3 bases: TGTGCCAGCGGGTTCGCAGATACGCAGTATTTT. Amino acids: CASGFADTQYF.

This clonotype was picked up a small number of times. The rearrangement uses TRBV7-2 and TRBJ2-7; D is undetermined. This CDR3 has 13 residues. The germline gives CDR1 SGHTA, CDR2 FQGNSA. Trimming pared 7 bases from V and 2 bases from J, leaving 12 bases between. The DNA of the CDR3 is TGTGCCAGCAATAACAGCCCAGCCTACGAGCAGTACTTC. This codes for CASNNSPAYEQYF.

J is TRBJ2-1 and V is TRBV9; 12 nucleotides align to TRBD2. This CDR3 has 14 residues. Germline values: CDR1 SGDLS, CDR2 YYNGEE. V shed 6 bases and J 6 bases; nucleotides not matched to a gene: 4. CDR3 DNA: TGTGCCAGCAACCGACTAGCGGGGGCCAATGAGCAGTTCTTC. It encodes CASNRLAGANEQFF.

V gene TRBV4-2 combines with J gene TRBJ1-4; TRBD1 matches at 7 bases. The CDR3 spans 15 residues. V gave up 3 bases and J gave up 8 bases; unmatched junction bases: 9. Germline CDR1 is LGHNA and CDR2 is YNFKEQ. The DNA of the CDR3 is TGTGCCAGCAGCCATTCCAGGGGGGAGGGCGAAAAACTGTTTTTT. As protein: CASSHSRGEGEKLFF.

This clonotype was observed many times. The genes are TRBV28 and TRBJ2-2, with D maybe TRBD1 (6 bases). This CDR3 has 16 amino acids. V gave up 5 bases and J gave up 0 bases, with 13 bases separating them. Germline lookup yields CDR1 MDHEN and CDR2 SYDVKM. This CDR3 reads CASSTRDKANTGELFF. The DNA of the CDR3 is TGTGCCAGCAGTACCCGGGACAAAGCGAACACCGGGGAGCTGTTTTTT.

The rearrangement joins TRBV6-2 or TRBV6-3 to TRBJ2-3, with 7 bases aligning to TRBD2. CDR1 and CDR2 (germline): MNHEY, SVGEGT. V lost 6 bases and J lost 8; bases outside the gene matches: 11. The CDR3 has 14 residues. Here the CDR3 DNA reads TGTGCCAGCAGCTCCGGGACTACGCGGGGTACGCAGTATTTT. It codes for CASSSGTTRGTQYF.

The chain is built from TRBV12-3 or TRBV12-4 and TRBJ1-4, with 8 bases identical to TRBD1. The CDR3 loop spans 14 amino acids. Germline trimming cut 6 bases from V and 14 bases from J; bases unmatched to any gene: 14. CDR3 bases: TGTGCCAGCAGACTCCAGACAGGGGCCAACGGGCTGTTTTTT. Encoded protein: CASRLQTGANGLFF.

J is TRBJ2-5 and V is TRBV21-1; the table's D call of TRBD1 was not tested on the DNA. TRBV21-1 is an annotated pseudogene. The length of the CDR3 is 17 residues. The CDR3 loop is CASSLIGGTYLKETQYF. Here the CDR3 DNA reads TGTGCCAGCAGCCTGATAGGTGGGACCTACTTAAAAGAGACCCAGTACTTC.

CDR3 sequence reads: CASSLAPGTGIGNTEAFF. The CDR3 DNA reads TGTGCCAGCAGCTTGGCCCCCGGGACAGGGATTGGGAACACTGAAGCTTTCTTT. This chain uses TRBV7-2 with TRBJ1-1; 9 bases agree with TRBD1. Germline lookup yields CDR1 SGHTA and CDR2 FQGNSA. Trimming cost V 3 bases and J 1 base; bases outside gene matches: 12. The CDR3 is 18 residues long.

The V call is TRBV27, the J call TRBJ1-2, with D tentatively TRBD1 (5 bases). V was shortened by 6 bases and J by 5 bases, with 16 bases between the two germline ends. The CDR3 has 14 amino acids. Germline V gene lookup returns CDR1 MNHEY and CDR2 SMNVEV (reference sequence). Here the CDR3 reads CASRLGLGDYGYTF. CDR3 nucleotides: TGTGCCAGCAGACTCGGACTGGGGGATTATGGCTACACCTTC.

V gene TRBV6-5 combines with J gene TRBJ2-7; TRBD2 might be the D (5 bases). The CDR3 length is 15 residues. CDR1 and CDR2 (germline): MNHEY, SVGAGI. V dropped 5 bases and J dropped 1 base, with 15 bases sitting between them. CDR3 protein: CASSDYHGVSYEQYF. For the CDR3, the DNA is TGTGCCAGCAGTGACTACCACGGGGTTTCCTACGAGCAGTACTTC.

There are many counts of this clonotype. The chain couples TRBV5-6 to TRBJ2-7; unclear D gene. Deletions cut 0 bases from V and 7 bases from J, with 5 bases between. The CDR3 runs 11 residues. Germline lookup yields CDR1 SGHDT and CDR2 YYEEEE. The DNA for the CDR3 is TGTGCCAGCAGCTTGGGTCGGGAGCAGTACTTC. It specifies CASSLGREQYF.

This clonotype was seen a handful of times. The gene calls are TRBV10-2 and TRBJ2-1; 9 positions match TRBD2. V trimming: 7 bases; J trimming: 5 bases; junction bases outside the gene matches: 6. The CDR3 is 14 amino acids. The germline V gene encodes CDR1 WSHSY and CDR2 SAAADI. CDR3 bases: TGCGCCAGCATTATAGCGGGGGCACACAATGAGCAGTTCTTC. Translating gives CASIIAGAHNEQFF.

J is TRBJ2-1 and V is TRBV7-3, with D possibly TRBD2 on 6 matching bases. V lost 3 bases and J 5 bases, leaving 14 bases between the germline ends. Per germline, CDR1 SGHTA and CDR2 FQGTGA. The CDR3 extends over 15 amino acids. CDR3 in DNA: TGTGCCAGCAGCTTTGCCCGCGGGGTAAACAATGAGCAGTTCTTC. It translates to CASSFARGVNNEQFF.

This clonotype came up a few times. The chain recombines TRBV2 with TRBJ2-3, with no clear D. With 7 bases removed from V and 5 bases from J, the gap between germline ends came to 10 bases. CDR1 is SNHLY and CDR2 is FYNNEI in the germline V gene. The CDR3 runs 12 residues. CDR3 loop: CASNLGIDTQYF. The CDR3 bases are TGTGCCAGCAATTTGGGGATAGATACGCAGTATTTT.

This clonotype was recorded many times. The V gene is TRBV20-1, the J gene TRBJ2-3, with 12 bases that match TRBD2. Germline values: CDR1 DFQATT, CDR2 SNEGSKA (reference sequence). V lost 6 bases and J lost 4; bases outside the gene matches: 11. The CDR3 runs to 16 residues. CDR3: CSADRTSGKGSDTQYF. The CDR3 DNA sequence: TGCAGTGCGGACAGGACTAGCGGGAAGGGGTCAGATACGCAGTATTTT.

The chain couples TRBV28 to TRBJ2-4, with unresolved D. The DNA end is a closer match to TRBJ2-7, so the J assignment may be wrong. Per germline, CDR1 MDHEN and CDR2 SYDVKM. The length of the CDR3 is 12 residues. The DNA of the CDR3 is TGTGCCAGCACGCCTGACGTTCACGAGCAGTACTTC. It translates to CASTPDVHEQYF.

The chain carries TRBV20-1 and TRBJ2-3, with TRBD2 matching over 14 bases. The V gene's germline CDR1 is DFQATT and CDR2 SNEGSKA (reference sequence). The CDR3 totals 19 residues. Germline trimming cut 0 bases from V and 5 bases from J; bases unmatched to any gene: 13. In DNA form, the CDR3 reads TGCAGTGCTAGAGATTCCCGACTAGCGGGGGGGCCGGTAGGAGATACGCAGTATTTT. This sequence encodes CSARDSRLAGGPVGDTQYF.

The gene calls are TRBV20-1 and TRBJ2-7; 8 bases are shared with TRBD2. CDR3 length: 14 residues. The germline V gene has CDR1 DFQATT and CDR2 SNEGSKA (reference sequence). The V gene end was trimmed by 0 bases and the J gene end by 4 bases; junction bases not matched to a gene: 5. CDR3 residues: CSARDSLAGYEQYF. The CDR3 DNA reads TGCAGTGCTAGAGATAGCCTAGCGGGTTACGAGCAGTACTTC.

This clonotype was detected a few times. The V call is TRBV5-1, the J call TRBJ2-1, with D possibly called TRBD1 or TRBD2 (6 bases each). The CDR3 totals 13 residues. Germline CDR1 and CDR2: SGHRS and YFSETQ. The V gene lost 6 bases and the J gene lost 4 bases, with 11 bases spanning the gap. The CDR3 DNA follows: TGCGCCAGCACAGTAGGGGGGTACAATGAGCAGTTCTTC. This codes for CASTVGGYNEQFF.

CDR3 DNA: TGTGCCAGCAGCCAGACTAGGAACCAGCCGGATACGCAGTATTTT. This gives the protein CASSQTRNQPDTQYF. The chain carries TRBV14 and TRBJ2-3; a possible D gene is TRBD2 (6 bases). The CDR3 loop spans 15 amino acids. V was pared by 3 bases and J by 6 bases, with 16 bases between. CDR1 and CDR2 (germline): SGHDN, FVKESK.